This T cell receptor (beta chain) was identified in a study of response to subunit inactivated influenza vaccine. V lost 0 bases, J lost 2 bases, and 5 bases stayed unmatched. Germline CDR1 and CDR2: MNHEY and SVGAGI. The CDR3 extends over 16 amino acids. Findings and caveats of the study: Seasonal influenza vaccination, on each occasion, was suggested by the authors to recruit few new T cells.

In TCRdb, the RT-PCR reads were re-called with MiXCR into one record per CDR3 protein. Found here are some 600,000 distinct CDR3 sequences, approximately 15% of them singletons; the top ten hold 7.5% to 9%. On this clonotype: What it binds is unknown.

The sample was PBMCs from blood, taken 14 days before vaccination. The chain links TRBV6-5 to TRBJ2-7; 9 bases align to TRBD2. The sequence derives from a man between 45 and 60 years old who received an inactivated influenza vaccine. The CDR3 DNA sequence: TGTGCCAGCAGTTACTCGTGGCGGGGGGGCCCCTACGAGCAGTACTTC. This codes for CASSYSWRGGPYEQYF.